A selection of T cell receptor beta chains follows, all from one sample in a study of immune evolution from preneoplasia to lung adenocarcinoma. The table came from immunoSEQ multiplex PCR; TCRdb's copy has only in-frame clones and leaves some out. Of around 7,000 clones in the sample, over 65% were seen once. Sequenced input: FFPE adjacent normal lung tissue. The receptors were sampled from a person aged 55-80 years with lung adenocarcinoma. Both conserved end residues are part of each CDR3. The D gene is left open where the match is weak. Size is stated for part of the rows, as once, few or many counts, or as a class when the clone is expanded.

d_gene	v_gene	j_gene	abundance	CDR3nt	CDR3aa
.	TRBV29-1	TRBJ2-4	.	TGCAACGTTGAAGAACGCGGGACAGAGGGAGACATTCAGTACTTC	CNVEERGTEGDIQYF
.	TRBV28	TRBJ2-5	few	TGTGCCAGCAGTTTAGGGGTAGGGGTTTACCAAGAGACCCAGTACTTC	CASSLGVGVYQETQYF
.	TRBV28	TRBJ1-5	.	TGTGCCAGCAGTTTATCAGGTGGATCCAATCAGCCCCAGCATTTT	CASSLSGGSNQPQHF
TRBD1	TRBV15	TRBJ1-2	.	TGTGCCACCAGCAGAGGTGGGACAGGCTATGGCTACACCTTC	CATSRGGTGYGYTF
.	TRBV7-2	TRBJ2-2	.	TGTGCCAGCAGTCCCGGGTTAACGGACACCGGGGAGCTGTTTTTT	CASSPGLTDTGELFF
TRBD2	TRBV5-1	TRBJ2-3	.	TGCGCCAGCAGCTTGCAGGCGGGAGGCAACACAGATACGCAGTATTTT	CASSLQAGGNTDTQYF
TRBD1	TRBV2	TRBJ2-5	.	TGTGCCAGCAACTTTCGGGACAGAGGAGAGACCCAGTACTTC	CASNFRDRGETQYF
.	TRBV29-1	TRBJ1-2	.	TGCAGCGTTGAAAATTCAGGGGACGACTATGGCTACACCTTC	CSVENSGDDYGYTF
.	TRBV5-1	TRBJ2-2	.	TGCGCCAGCAGCCCCCAAGGGGGAGAGGCCGGGGAGCTGTTTTTT	CASSPQGGEAGELFF
TRBD1	TRBV7-9	TRBJ1-5	.	TGTGCCAGCAGCTTCACAGGGGATGATCAGCCCCAGCATTTT	CASSFTGDDQPQHF
TRBD2	TRBV9	TRBJ2-1	.	TGTGCCAGCAGCGTAGAGGGGACTAGCGGGAAGAATGAGCAGTTCTTC	CASSVEGTSGKNEQFF
TRBD1	TRBV27	TRBJ2-1	.	TGTGCCAGCAGTTGGGACAGAAACTCCTACAATGAGCAGTTCTTC	CASSWDRNSYNEQFF
.	TRBV7-3	TRBJ1-1	large	TGTGCCAGCAGCTTCAGACAGAACACTGAAGCTTTCTTT	CASSFRQNTEAFF
TRBD1	TRBV18	TRBJ1-1	.	TGTGCCAGCTCGTATACCGGGACAGCAGAAGCTTTCTTT	CASSYTGTAEAFF
.	TRBV7-9	TRBJ2-1	.	TGTGCCAGCAGCTTTCGGAGCTCCTACAATGAGCAGTTCTTC	CASSFRSSYNEQFF
.	TRBV28	TRBJ1-5	.	TGTGCCGGTAAAGGGGAAAATCAGCCCCAGCATTTT	CAGKGENQPQHF
.	TRBV27	TRBJ2-3	.	TGTGCCAGCAGTCACCTCCGGCAGGGGCCTGTAGATACGCAGTATTTT	CASSHLRQGPVDTQYF
.	TRBV5-4	TRBJ2-2	.	TGTGCCAGCAGCTTGGCCTTCAGTCCTACCGGGGAGCTGTTTTTT	CASSLAFSPTGELFF
TRBD1	TRBV30	TRBJ2-7	.	TGTGCCTGGAGTGAAGGACAGGGGGCGGACGAGCAGTACTTC	CAWSEGQGADEQYF
.	TRBV7-9	TRBJ1-1	once	TGTGCCAGCAGCTTAAGTGCGGTGACCACTGAAGCTTTCTTT	CASSLSAVTTEAFF
TRBD1	TRBV28	TRBJ1-1	.	TGTCGCGATGGACAGGGAGGGTACACTGAAGCTTTCTTT	CRDGQGGYTEAFF
TRBD1	TRBV28	TRBJ1-5	.	TGTGCCAGCAGTTTAATCTCCCGGGACAGCGGCAATCAGCCCCAGCATTTT	CASSLISRDSGNQPQHF
.	TRBV7-8	TRBJ1-1	once	TGTGCCAGCAGCCTTCGACAACACACTGAAGCTTTCTTT	CASSLRQHTEAFF
.	TRBV6-1	TRBJ1-2	large	TGTGCCAGCAGTGAGAGGGGCCATGGCTACACCTTC	CASSERGHGYTF
TRBD2	TRBV4-1	TRBJ2-1	.	TGCGCCAGCAGCCCCTTAGCGGGAGGGTGGCACAATGAGCAGTTCTTC	CASSPLAGGWHNEQFF
TRBD2	TRBV6-6	TRBJ2-1	once	TGTGCCAGCAGACTACTAGCGGGAGGGCCCTATGAGCAGTTCTTC	CASRLLAGGPYEQFF
.	TRBV19	TRBJ2-1	.	TGTGCCAGTAGCCTCGGGAGTATGGTCTACAATGAGCAGTTCTTC	CASSLGSMVYNEQFF
.	TRBV6-5	TRBJ2-7	.	TGTGCCAGCAGTTACTCTCAACAGGCCAACTACGAGCAGTACTTC	CASSYSQQANYEQYF
.	TRBV2	TRBJ1-5	.	TGTGCCAGCAGGGGGGACATCACAAGCAATCAGCCCCAGCATTTT	CASRGDITSNQPQHF
.	TRBV27	TRBJ2-4	.	TGTGCCAGCAAGAGGGAAACCGGGACCAAAAACATTCAGTACTTC	CASKRETGTKNIQYF
.	TRBV10-3	TRBJ1-5	few	TGTGCCATCAGTGAATCGTGGACAGACAATCAGCCCCAGCATTTT	CAISESWTDNQPQHF
.	TRBV11-1	TRBJ1-1	.	TGTGCCAGCAGCGGGGGGGGGACATTCACTGAAGCTTTCTTT	CASSGGGTFTEAFF
TRBD1	TRBV7-8	TRBJ1-5	.	TGTGCCAGCAGCTTAGCGGGGGACAGGGGGTATCAGCCCCAGCATTTT	CASSLAGDRGYQPQHF
TRBD1	TRBV5-4	TRBJ2-2	.	TGTGCCAGCAGTGGACAGGAGACCGGGGAGCTGTTTTTT	CASSGQETGELFF
.	TRBV5-1	TRBJ1-1	.	TGCGCCAGCAGCTCTACAGGATCTTCCCTTCTCCTGAACACTGAAGCTTTCTTT	CASSSTGSSLLLNTEAFF